The 19 T cell receptor beta chains below all came from one sample that was sequenced in a study of technical replicates of blood from several donors. Libraries were prepared by immunoSEQ multiplex PCR; TCRdb keeps only in-frame clonotypes and omits some of them. The sample has tens of thousands of clones; roughly 92% are singletons. Sequences were obtained from PBMCs. The receptor set was obtained from a human donor in good health. Some clones in this sample may be carry-over from other donors' samples.

This clone was observed once. Other DNA sequences in this specimen translate into the identical CDR3. This rearrangement joins TRBV7-3 to TRBJ1-1; perhaps TRBD1 as D (5 bases). V lost 5 bases to trimming and J lost 1 base, with 8 bases between them. Germline CDR1 reads SGHTA; CDR2 reads FQGTGA. This CDR3 region has 13 residues. The DNA for the CDR3 is TGTGCCAGCAGCCTCGGACAGAACACTGAAGCTTTCTTT. Protein product: CASSLGQNTEAFF.

The chain joins TRBV11-2 to TRBJ1-4, with 10 nucleotides matching TRBD1. Looked up from germline, CDR1 is SGHAT and CDR2 is FQNNGV. V gave up 5 bases and J gave up 7 bases; unmatched junction bases: 4. This CDR3 spans 14 amino acids. This CDR3 reads CASSPDRGREKLFF. The CDR3 coding sequence is TGTGCCAGCAGCCCCGACAGGGGGCGTGAAAAACTGTTTTTT.

In DNA, the CDR3 is TGCAGCGTCCATACGGACTTCAGCGGGGGGCCCCAAGAGACCCAGTACTTC. As protein: CSVHTDFSGGPQETQYF. The chain has TRBV29-1 and TRBJ2-5; 9 nucleotides align to TRBD2. Germline CDR1 and CDR2: SQVTM and ANQGSEA. The trim removed 6 bases at V and 1 base at J, leaving 15 bases unmatched. The CDR3 runs 17 residues.

This chain joins TRBV27 and TRBJ2-1, with no clear D. With 3 bases removed from V and 9 bases from J, the gap between germline ends came to 12 bases. The V gene's germline CDR1 is MNHEY and CDR2 SMNVEV (reference sequence). The CDR3 loop spans 13 amino acids. CDR3 nucleotides: TGTGCCAGCAGTTTGGCAGCGATTGGTGAGCAGTTCTTC. Its protein product is CASSLAAIGEQFF.

The V call is TRBV5-1, the J call TRBJ2-7; 8 bases agree with TRBD2. The trim removed 4 bases at V and 5 bases at J, leaving 11 bases unmatched. The CDR3 sequence is 15 residues long. CDR1 is SGHRS, CDR2 YFSETQ, per germline. The CDR3: CASSAGHGGGDEQYF. In DNA form, the CDR3 reads TGCGCCAGCAGCGCTGGGCACGGGGGGGGCGACGAGCAGTACTTC.

The chain links TRBV5-6 to TRBJ1-6, with a tentative D call TRBD1 (5 bases). V lost 1 base to trimming and J lost 10 bases, with 15 bases between them. Germline loops: CDR1 SGHDT, CDR2 YYEEEE. The CDR3 consists of 15 residues. CDR3 amino acids: CASSLLGEVDSPLHF. In DNA, the CDR3 is TGTGCCAGCAGCTTGTTGGGGGAGGTCGACTCACCCCTCCACTTT.

The rearrangement joins TRBV5-1 to TRBJ1-1; D is possibly TRBD1 (5 bases). The ends were cut back, 0 bases at V and 5 bases at J, with 11 bases in the middle. The germline V gene has CDR1 SGHRS and CDR2 YFSETQ. There are 14 residues in the CDR3. In DNA, the CDR3 is TGCGCCAGCAGCTTGGGTGCAGGGAGGACTGAAGCTTTCTTT. It is translated as CASSLGAGRTEAFF.

The chain employs TRBV19 and TRBJ2-7; D is unresolved. Germline V lookup: CDR1 LNHDA, CDR2 SQIVND (reference sequence). The CDR3 length is 12 residues. Trimming took 5 bases from V and 6 from J, leaving 11 bases between them. The CDR3 coding sequence is TGTGCCAGTAGTTCCCCGTTCGGCGAGCAGTACTTC. It codes for CASSSPFGEQYF.

The genes are TRBV4-1 and TRBJ2-2; D uncertain. The CDR3 covers 14 residues. The V end was cut by 8 bases, the J end by 0 bases, with 10 bases between. Per germline, CDR1 MGHRA and CDR2 YSYEKL. CDR3 sequence (DNA): TGCGCCAGCCACTCGACAACGAACACCGGGGAGCTGTTTTTT. Protein sequence: CASHSTTNTGELFF.

The V call is TRBV4-3, the J call TRBJ2-5; TRBD2 is a possible D gene (6 bases). V was trimmed by 4 bases and J by 1 base, leaving 16 bases between them. Germline V gene sequence: CDR1 LGHNA, CDR2 YSLEER. This CDR3 contains 16 residues. In DNA, the CDR3 is TGCGCCAGCAGCCGATCGGGAGCGACCTTCCAAGAGACCCAGTACTTC. Translated, it gives CASSRSGATFQETQYF.

V and J are TRBV6-1 and TRBJ1-3, with D maybe TRBD1 (6 bases). The germline gives CDR1 MNHNS, CDR2 SASEGT. V lost 6 bases to trimming and J lost 3 bases, with 9 bases between them. This CDR3 region has 13 residues. CDR3 bases: TGTGCCAGCAGCCAGACAGGTGGAAACACCATATATTTT. Amino acids: CASSQTGGNTIYF.

The chain couples TRBV5-1 to TRBJ1-1; the D gene is possibly TRBD1 (5 bases). The CDR3 contains 14 residues. The V and J ends lost 0 bases and 4 bases respectively, with 10 bases between them. CDR1 and CDR2 from the germline V gene are SGHRS and YFSETQ. CDR3 sequence reads: CASSLVGRSTEAFF. CDR3 nucleotide sequence: TGCGCCAGCAGCTTGGTGGGGCGGAGCACTGAAGCTTTCTTT.

V gene TRBV19 combines with J gene TRBJ2-7; 9 bases fit TRBD1. CDR1 is LNHDA, CDR2 SQIVND, per germline (reference sequence). J was trimmed by 5 bases and V by 5 bases; bases with no gene match: 10. This CDR3 is built from 15 residues. CDR3 protein: CASSVPGQGLDEQYF. In nucleotides, the CDR3 is TGTGCCAGTAGTGTCCCCGGACAGGGGTTAGACGAGCAGTACTTC.

This clone was observed a single time. This chain uses TRBV4-3 with TRBJ1-2, with a weak D call TRBD1 (5 bases). CDR1 and CDR2 from the germline V gene are LGHNA and YSLEER. The CDR3 sequence is 14 residues long. The V and J ends lost 4 bases and 4 bases respectively, with 13 bases between them. The CDR3 DNA reads as TGCGCCAGCAGCCCGTTTGACAGCTCCTATGGCTACACCTTC. It specifies CASSPFDSSYGYTF.

The V call is TRBV6-1, the J call TRBJ2-7, with 16 bases matching TRBD2. The CDR3 covers 17 residues. In germline, CDR1 is MNHNS, CDR2 SASEGT. Unmatched junction bases numbered 4, after V lost 0 bases and J lost 5 bases. The CDR3 coding sequence is TGTGCCAGCAGTGAAGCTTTTGGGACTAGCGGGAGGGACGAGCAGTACTTC. Its protein is CASSEAFGTSGRDEQYF.

The V gene is TRBV18, the J gene TRBJ2-7, with 14 nucleotides matching TRBD2. The V segment lost 3 bases and the J segment 6 bases; nucleotides outside the gene matches: 10. Germline V gene data show CDR1 as KGHSH and CDR2 as LQKENI. The CDR3 loop spans 17 amino acids. As DNA, the CDR3 is TGTGCCAGCTCACCGGGGACTAGCGGGAGAGGGTCTGTCGAGCAGTACTTC. It translates to CASSPGTSGRGSVEQYF. Drawing the rest from reference TRBV18 and TRBJ2-7, the complete variable domain is NAGVMQNPRHLVRRRGQEARLRCSPMKGHSHVYWYRQLPEEGLKFMVYLQKENIIDESGMPKERFSAEFPKEGPSILRIQQVVRGDSAAYFCASSPGTSGRGSVEQYFGPGTRLTVT.

The gene calls are TRBV5-5 and TRBJ1-5; D gene ambiguous. V was pared by 0 bases and J by 5 bases, with 6 bases between. The CDR3 contains 13 residues. From germline, CDR1 is SGHKS and CDR2 YYEKEE (reference sequence). The CDR3 spells CASSLAVDQPQHF. For the CDR3, the DNA is TGTGCCAGCAGCTTGGCGGTGGATCAGCCCCAGCATTTT. Full variable domain (rest looked up from reference TRBV5-5 and TRBJ1-5): DAGVTQSPTHLIKTRGQQVTLRCSPISGHKSVSWYQQVLGQGPQFIFQYYEKEERGRGNFPDRFSARQFPNYSSELNVNALLLGDSALYLCASSLAVDQPQHFGDGTRLSIL.

The chain couples TRBV19 to TRBJ1-6, with TRBD1 identical over 7 bases. The CDR3 length is 16 residues. V lost 5 bases and J lost 1; bases outside the gene matches: 5. The germline V gene encodes CDR1 LNHDA and CDR2 SQIVND (reference sequence). CDR3 residues: CASSPEDRSYNSPLHF. DNA of the CDR3: TGTGCCAGTAGTCCTGAGGACAGGTCCTATAATTCACCCCTCCACTTT.

This sequence joins TRBV7-2 and TRBJ1-1, with unresolved D. The CDR3 has 11 residues. The germline V gene encodes CDR1 SGHTA and CDR2 FQGNSA. The V end lost 9 bases, the J end lost 3 bases, and 8 bases lay between the germline ends. The DNA for the CDR3 is TGTGCCAGTACACCCCACACTGAAGCTTTCTTT. Translation gives CASTPHTEAFF.